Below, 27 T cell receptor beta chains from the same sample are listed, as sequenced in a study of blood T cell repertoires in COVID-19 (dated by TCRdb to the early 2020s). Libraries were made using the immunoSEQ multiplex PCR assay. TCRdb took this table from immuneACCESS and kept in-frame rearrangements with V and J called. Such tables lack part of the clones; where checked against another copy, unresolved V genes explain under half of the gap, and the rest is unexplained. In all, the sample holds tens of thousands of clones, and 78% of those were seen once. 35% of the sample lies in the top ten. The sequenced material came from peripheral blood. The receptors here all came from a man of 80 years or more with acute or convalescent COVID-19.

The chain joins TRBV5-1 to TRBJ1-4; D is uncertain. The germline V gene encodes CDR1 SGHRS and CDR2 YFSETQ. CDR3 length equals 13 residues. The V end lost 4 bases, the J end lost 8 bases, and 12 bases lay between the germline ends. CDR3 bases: TGCGCCAGCAGCCCACCTTCTAGAGAAAAACTGTTTTTT. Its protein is CASSPPSREKLFF. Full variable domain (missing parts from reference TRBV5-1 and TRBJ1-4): KAGVTQTPRYLIKTRGQQVTLSCSPISGHRSVSWYQQTPGQGLQFLFEYFSETQRNKGNFPGRFSGRQFSNSRSEMNVSTLELGDSALYLCASSPPSREKLFFGSGTQLSVL.

The CDR3 nucleotides are TGTGCCAGCGCGACGAGGGGGACTAGCAACCACAATGAGCAGTTCTTC. This codes for CASATRGTSNHNEQFF. The chain employs TRBV6-6 and TRBJ2-1, with 9 bases fitting TRBD2. The CDR3 has 16 amino acids. CDR1 is MNHNY and CDR2 is SVGAGI in the germline V gene (reference sequence). V was clipped by 8 bases and J by 5 bases; unmatched bases: 13.

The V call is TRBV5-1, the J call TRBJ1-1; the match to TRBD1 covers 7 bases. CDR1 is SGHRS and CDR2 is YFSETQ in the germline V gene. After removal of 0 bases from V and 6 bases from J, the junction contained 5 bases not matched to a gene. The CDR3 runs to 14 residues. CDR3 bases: TGCGCCAGCAGCTTGGCTACAGGGGCTCCTGAAGCTTTCTTT. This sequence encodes CASSLATGAPEAFF.

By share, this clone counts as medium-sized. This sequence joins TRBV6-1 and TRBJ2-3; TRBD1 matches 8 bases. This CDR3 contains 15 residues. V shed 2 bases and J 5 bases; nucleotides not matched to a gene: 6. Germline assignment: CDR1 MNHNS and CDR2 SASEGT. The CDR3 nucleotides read TGTGCCAGCAGTGAATCACAGGGGGGAGGAGATACGCAGTATTTT. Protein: CASSESQGGGDTQYF.

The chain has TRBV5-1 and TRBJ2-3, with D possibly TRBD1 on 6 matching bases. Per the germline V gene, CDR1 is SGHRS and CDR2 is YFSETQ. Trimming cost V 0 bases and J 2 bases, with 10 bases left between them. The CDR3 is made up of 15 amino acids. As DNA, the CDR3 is TGCGCCAGCAGCTTGGTAGGGGGTGCCACAGATACGCAGTATTTT. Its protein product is CASSLVGGATDTQYF.

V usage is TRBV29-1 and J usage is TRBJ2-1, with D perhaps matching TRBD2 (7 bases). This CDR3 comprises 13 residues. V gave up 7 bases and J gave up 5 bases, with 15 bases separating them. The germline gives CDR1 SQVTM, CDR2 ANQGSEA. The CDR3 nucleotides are TGCAGCGGTCAGAGGGGGGGGAACAATGAGCAGTTCTTC. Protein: CSGQRGGNNEQFF.

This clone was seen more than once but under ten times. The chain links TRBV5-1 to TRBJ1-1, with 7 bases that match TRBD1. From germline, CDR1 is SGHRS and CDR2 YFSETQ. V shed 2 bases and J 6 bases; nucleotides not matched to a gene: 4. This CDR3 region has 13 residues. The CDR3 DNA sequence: TGCGCCAGCAGCTTTGTACAGGGGTCTGAAGCTTTCTTT. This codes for CASSFVQGSEAFF.

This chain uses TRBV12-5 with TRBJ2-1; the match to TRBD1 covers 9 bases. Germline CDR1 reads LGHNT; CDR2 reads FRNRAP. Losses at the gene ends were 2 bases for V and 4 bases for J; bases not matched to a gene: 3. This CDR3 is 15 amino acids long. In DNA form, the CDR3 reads TGTGCTAGTGGTTTGTCGGGACAGGGTTACAATGAGCAGTTCTTC. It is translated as CASGLSGQGYNEQFF.

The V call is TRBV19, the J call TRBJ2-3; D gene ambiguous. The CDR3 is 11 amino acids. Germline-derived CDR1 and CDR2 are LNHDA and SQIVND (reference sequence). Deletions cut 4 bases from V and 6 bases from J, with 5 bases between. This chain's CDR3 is CASSTRDTQYF. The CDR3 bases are TGTGCCAGTAGTACTCGGGATACGCAGTATTTT.

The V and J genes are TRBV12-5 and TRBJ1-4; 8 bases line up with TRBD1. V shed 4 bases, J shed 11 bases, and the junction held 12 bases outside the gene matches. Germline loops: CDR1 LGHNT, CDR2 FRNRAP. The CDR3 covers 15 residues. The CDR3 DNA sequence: TGTGCTAGTGGTTCCCCGGGGCGACAGGGGTGGAAACTGTTTTTT. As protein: CASGSPGRQGWKLFF. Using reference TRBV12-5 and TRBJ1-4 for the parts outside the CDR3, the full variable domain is DARVTQTPRHKVTEMGQEVTMRCQPILGHNTVFWYRQTMMQGLELLAYFRNRAPLDDSGMPKDRFSAEMPDATLATLKIQPSEPRDSAVYFCASGSPGRQGWKLFFGSGTQLSVL.

The CDR3: CASSLLAGGPNEQFF. As DNA, the CDR3 is TGCGCCAGCAGCTTACTAGCGGGGGGGCCTAATGAGCAGTTCTTC. The chain recombines TRBV5-1 with TRBJ2-1; TRBD2 aligns across 13 bases. Germline CDR1 is SGHRS and CDR2 is YFSETQ. The junction had 3 bases not matched to a gene; V was cut back by 2 bases and J by 7 bases. The CDR3 contains 15 residues.

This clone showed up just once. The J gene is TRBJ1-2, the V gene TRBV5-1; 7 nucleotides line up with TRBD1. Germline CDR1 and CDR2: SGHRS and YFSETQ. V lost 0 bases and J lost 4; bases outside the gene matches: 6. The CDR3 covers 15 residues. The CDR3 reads CASSLEGAHGYGYTF. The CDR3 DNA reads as TGCGCCAGCAGCTTGGAGGGGGCTCATGGCTATGGCTACACCTTC.

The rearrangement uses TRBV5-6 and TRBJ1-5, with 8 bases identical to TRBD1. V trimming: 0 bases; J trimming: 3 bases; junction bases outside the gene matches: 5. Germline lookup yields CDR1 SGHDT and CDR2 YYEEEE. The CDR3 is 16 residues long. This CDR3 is CASSLAGQGFNQPQHF. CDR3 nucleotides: TGTGCCAGCAGCTTGGCCGGACAGGGCTTCAATCAGCCCCAGCATTTT.

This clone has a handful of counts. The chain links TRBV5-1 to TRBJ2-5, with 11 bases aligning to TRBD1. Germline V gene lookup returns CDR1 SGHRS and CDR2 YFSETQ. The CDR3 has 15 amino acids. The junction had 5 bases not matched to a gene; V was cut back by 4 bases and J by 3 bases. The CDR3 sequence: CASSLRTGGEETQYF. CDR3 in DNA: TGCGCCAGCAGCCTAAGGACAGGGGGCGAAGAGACCCAGTACTTC.

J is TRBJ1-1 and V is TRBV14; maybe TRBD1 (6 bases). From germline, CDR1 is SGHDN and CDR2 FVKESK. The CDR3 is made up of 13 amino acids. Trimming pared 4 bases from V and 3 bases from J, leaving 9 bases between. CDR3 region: CASSLSGDTEAFF. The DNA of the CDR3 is TGTGCCAGCAGCCTTTCAGGGGACACTGAAGCTTTCTTT.

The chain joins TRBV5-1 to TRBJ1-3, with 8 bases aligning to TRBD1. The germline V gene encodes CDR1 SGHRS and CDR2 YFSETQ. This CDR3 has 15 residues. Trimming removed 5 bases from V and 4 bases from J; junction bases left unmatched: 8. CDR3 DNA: TGCGCCAGCAGACCCCAGGGGGCGCGGGGAAACACCATATATTTT. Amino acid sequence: CASRPQGARGNTIYF.

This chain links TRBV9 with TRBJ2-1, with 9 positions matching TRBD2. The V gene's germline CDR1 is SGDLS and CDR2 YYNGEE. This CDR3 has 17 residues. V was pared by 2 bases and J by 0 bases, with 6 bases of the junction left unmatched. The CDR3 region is CASSVLLAGSSYNEQFF. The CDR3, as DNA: TGTGCCAGCAGCGTCCTTCTAGCGGGGAGCTCCTACAATGAGCAGTTCTTC.

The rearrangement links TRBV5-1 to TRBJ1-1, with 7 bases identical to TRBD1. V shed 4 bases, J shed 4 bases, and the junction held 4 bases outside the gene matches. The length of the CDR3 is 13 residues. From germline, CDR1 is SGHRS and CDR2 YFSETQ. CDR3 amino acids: CASSGTGATEAFF. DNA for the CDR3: TGCGCCAGCAGCGGAACAGGGGCCACTGAAGCTTTCTTT.

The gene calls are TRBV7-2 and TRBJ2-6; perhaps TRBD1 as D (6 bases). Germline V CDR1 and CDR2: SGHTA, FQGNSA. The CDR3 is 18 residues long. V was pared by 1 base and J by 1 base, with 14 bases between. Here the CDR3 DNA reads TGTGCCAGCAGCTTAGGTGGCAGGGGTGCTTCTGGGGCCAACGTCCTGACTTTC. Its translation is CASSLGGRGASGANVLTF.

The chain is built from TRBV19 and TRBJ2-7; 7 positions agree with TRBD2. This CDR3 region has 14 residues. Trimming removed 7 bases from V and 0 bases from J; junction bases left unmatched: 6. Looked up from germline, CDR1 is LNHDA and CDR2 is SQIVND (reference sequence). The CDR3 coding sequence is TGTGCCAGTACCCCAGCGGGGTCCTCCTACGAGCAGTACTTC. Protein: CASTPAGSSYEQYF.

The CDR3 DNA is TGTGCCAGCAGCTTACCAGGGGGCATCCATACCGGGGAGCTGTTTTTT. Protein sequence: CASSLPGGIHTGELFF. V usage is TRBV7-2 and J usage is TRBJ2-2; 8 bases align to TRBD1. J gave up 5 bases and V 2 bases, and 7 bases lay outside the gene matches. Per the germline V gene, CDR1 is SGHTA and CDR2 is FQGNSA. The CDR3 totals 16 residues.

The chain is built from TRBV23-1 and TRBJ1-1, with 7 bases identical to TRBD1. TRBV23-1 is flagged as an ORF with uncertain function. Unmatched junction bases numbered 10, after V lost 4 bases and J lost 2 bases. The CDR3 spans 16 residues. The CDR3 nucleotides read TGCGCCAGCAGTCCGCACCTACAGGGGTACAACACTGAAGCTTTCTTT. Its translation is CASSPHLQGYNTEAFF.

CDR3 region: CASTRATGTGSGETQYF. In DNA form, the CDR3 reads TGTGCCAGCACCCGAGCTACCGGGACAGGGTCGGGGGAGACCCAGTACTTC. This chain links TRBV7-8 with TRBJ2-5, with 9 bases identical to TRBD1. V lost 7 bases and J lost 5; bases outside the gene matches: 17. Germline V CDR1 and CDR2: SGHVS, FQNEAQ. The CDR3 contains 17 residues.

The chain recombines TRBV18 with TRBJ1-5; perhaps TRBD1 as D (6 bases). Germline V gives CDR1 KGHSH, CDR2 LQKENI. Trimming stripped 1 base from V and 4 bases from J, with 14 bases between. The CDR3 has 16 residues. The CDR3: CASSPQQGIKNQPQHF. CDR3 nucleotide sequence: TGTGCCAGCTCACCACAACAGGGTATTAAGAATCAGCCCCAGCATTTT. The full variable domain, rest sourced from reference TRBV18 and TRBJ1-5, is NAGVMQNPRHLVRRRGQEARLRCSPMKGHSHVYWYRQLPEEGLKFMVYLQKENIIDESGMPKERFSAEFPKEGPSILRIQQVVRGDSAAYFCASSPQQGIKNQPQHFGDGTRLSIL.

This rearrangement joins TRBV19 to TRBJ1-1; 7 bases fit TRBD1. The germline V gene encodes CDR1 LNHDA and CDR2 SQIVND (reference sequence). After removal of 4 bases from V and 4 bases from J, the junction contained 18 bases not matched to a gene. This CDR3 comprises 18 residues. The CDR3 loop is CASSTQLIGQALSTEAFF. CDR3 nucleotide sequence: TGTGCCAGTAGTACGCAATTAATAGGACAGGCCCTGAGCACTGAAGCTTTCTTT.

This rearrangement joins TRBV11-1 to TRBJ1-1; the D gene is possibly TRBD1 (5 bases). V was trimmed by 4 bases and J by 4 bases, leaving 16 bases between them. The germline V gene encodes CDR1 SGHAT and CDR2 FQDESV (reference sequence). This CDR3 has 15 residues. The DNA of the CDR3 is TGTGCCAGCAGCTCAGCCCCCGGGGGTGGCACTGAAGCTTTCTTT. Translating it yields CASSSAPGGGTEAFF.

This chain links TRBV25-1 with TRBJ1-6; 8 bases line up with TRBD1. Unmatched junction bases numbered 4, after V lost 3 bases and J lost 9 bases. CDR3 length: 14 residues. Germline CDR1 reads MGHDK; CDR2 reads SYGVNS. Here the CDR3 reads CASSEDRESSPLHF. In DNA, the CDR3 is TGTGCCAGCAGTGAGGACAGGGAGAGTTCACCCCTCCACTTT.